The clone carrying this TCR beta chain was found a few times. What it binds is unknown. CDR1 SEHNR and CDR2 FQNEAQ come from the germline V gene (reference sequence). V was shortened by 1 base and J by 2 bases, with 2 bases between the two germline ends. The CDR3 runs to 12 residues. These data originate in a study of human T cells and chemical hapten exposure. MiXCR, applied by TCRdb to the RACE reads, yields one record per CDR3 protein. This sample has approximately 41,000 distinct CDR3 sequences, with roughly 7.6% found just once. Findings and caveats of the study: With patch test score, the counts of PT1 expanded TCRs showed a positive correlation.

Indicated time point: pre-sensitization, week 0. This sample's treatment: therapeutic diphenylcyclopropenone sensitization with weekly scalp DPC. Specimen: whole blood, collected in connection with sensitization to the hapten diphenylcyclopropenone (DPC). The TCR sequence derives from a woman in her forties or fifties with alopecia areata. Some clones in this sample may be carry-over from other donors' samples. The chain joins TRBV7-9 to TRBJ1-2; unclear D gene. CDR3 loop: CASSLDNYGYTF. Written as DNA, the CDR3 is TGTGCCAGCAGCTTAGACAACTATGGCTACACCTTC.